The 14 T cell receptor beta chains presented below share a single source sample, sequenced in a study of cytomegalovirus exposure and HLA in healthy donors. Clones were sequenced by immunoSEQ multiplex PCR, and TCRdb holds only the in-frame ones, with some missing. The sample includes about 250,000 clones, roughly 87% seen only once; the top ten take around 12%. Specimen: PBMCs. The receptors come from a young man in good health and CMV-seropositive.

The V gene is TRBV5-6, the J gene TRBJ2-5, with TRBD2 matching 10 bases. The germline CDR1 and CDR2 sequences are SGHDT and YYEEEE. The CDR3 consists of 13 residues. V was pared by 4 bases and J by 6 bases, with 3 bases of the junction left unmatched. The CDR3 here is CASSPGLAKTQYF. In DNA form, the CDR3 reads TGTGCCAGCAGCCCGGGACTAGCGAAGACCCAGTACTTC. Variable domain in full (rest from reference TRBV5-6 and TRBJ2-5): DAGVTQSPTHLIKTRGQQVTLRCSPKSGHDTVSWYQQALGQGPQFIFQYYEEEERQRGNFPDRFSGHQFPNYSSELNVNALLLGDSALYLCASSPGLAKTQYFGPGTRLLVL.

V gene TRBV4-1 combines with J gene TRBJ1-2, with a possible D match to TRBD1 (6 bases). Trimming stripped 1 base from V and 7 bases from J, with 19 bases between. This CDR3 region has 16 residues. Per germline, CDR1 MGHRA and CDR2 YSYEKL. The CDR3 bases are TGCGCCAGCAGCCAAGCCCGAGGAGGGGGGGCTCGTGGCTACACCTTC. Protein product: CASSQARGGGARGYTF.

V usage is TRBV6-5 and J usage is TRBJ1-4; D remains ambiguous. In germline, CDR1 is MNHEY, CDR2 SVGAGI. The ends were cut back, 5 bases at V and 6 bases at J, with 13 bases in the middle. CDR3 length: 14 residues. The DNA for the CDR3 is TGTGCCAGCAGTGAAGAAGATACTCATGAAAAACTGTTTTTT. Translated, it gives CASSEEDTHEKLFF.

The chain has TRBV27 and TRBJ2-3; a possible D gene is TRBD2 (6 bases). The CDR3 contains 15 residues. The germline CDR1 and CDR2 sequences are MNHEY and SMNVEV (reference sequence). V was shortened by 6 bases and J by 3 bases, with 16 bases between the two germline ends. The CDR3 coding sequence is TGTGCCAGCAGGCCCAGCGCGGGGTTGACAGATACGCAGTATTTT. Residues: CASRPSAGLTDTQYF.

The chain combines TRBV2 with TRBJ2-5; D tentatively fits TRBD1 or TRBD2 (5 bases each). There are 15 residues in the CDR3. Trimming removed 5 bases at V and 2 bases at J, with 15 bases between. In germline, CDR1 is SNHLY, CDR2 FYNNEI. CDR3 nucleotides: TGTGCCAGCAGTCCTGAAGGGTGGGGGCAAGAGACCCAGTACTTC. Amino acid sequence: CASSPEGWGQETQYF. The variable domain in full, completed from reference TRBV2 and TRBJ2-5, reads EPEVTQTPSHQVTQMGQEVILRCVPISNHLYFYWYRQILGQKVEFLVSFYNNEISEKSEIFDDQFSVERPDGSNFTLKIRSTKLEDSAMYFCASSPEGWGQETQYFGPGTRLLVL.

This clone appeared a few times. The chain links TRBV14 to TRBJ2-5; tentative D call: TRBD1 (5 bases). Trimming took off 4 bases at V and 3 bases at J, with 12 bases between the two ends. Germline-derived CDR1 and CDR2 are SGHDN and FVKESK. This CDR3 has 14 residues. CDR3 DNA sequence: TGTGCCAGCAGCCGCAGGGCTTGGGAAGAGACCCAGTACTTC. It translates to CASSRRAWEETQYF.

The genes are TRBV11-2 and TRBJ2-3; D may be TRBD2 (6 bases). The ends were cut back, 1 base at V and 4 bases at J, with 21 bases in the middle. The CDR3 runs to 18 residues. From germline, CDR1 is SGHAT and CDR2 FQNNGV. The CDR3 loop is CASSLGSLAGSLADTQYF. Written as DNA, the CDR3 is TGTGCCAGCAGCTTAGGCTCGCTGGCGGGAAGTCTAGCAGATACGCAGTATTTT.

The CDR3 DNA sequence: TGTGCCAGCAGCCCAGGTCAGGGTGCCTACGAGCAGTACTTC. Translation: CASSPGQGAYEQYF. The V and J genes are TRBV7-6 and TRBJ2-7; TRBD1 might be the D (5 bases). The CDR3 is made up of 14 amino acids. In germline, CDR1 is SGHVS, CDR2 FNYEAQ. V lost 5 bases to trimming and J lost 2 bases, with 13 bases between them.

Only a few counts were recorded for this clone. The gene calls are TRBV18 and TRBJ2-7, with D possibly TRBD1 on 5 matching bases. Germline V gives CDR1 KGHSH, CDR2 LQKENI. The CDR3 spans 16 residues. Trimming took 3 bases from V and 0 from J, leaving 15 bases between them. The CDR3 DNA is TGTGCCAGCTCACCGACCCGTCGCCAGGGCTCCTACGAGCAGTACTTC. It specifies CASSPTRRQGSYEQYF.

This clone was recorded once. The V call is TRBV11-2, the J call TRBJ1-1; D call uncertain. This CDR3 has 17 residues. Germline V CDR1 and CDR2: SGHAT, FQNNGV. Trimming pared 0 bases from V and 3 bases from J, leaving 17 bases between. In DNA form, the CDR3 reads TGTGCCAGCAGCTTAGAACGGGCCAGCGGTGGGTACACTGAAGCTTTCTTT. It specifies CASSLERASGGYTEAFF.

The chain couples TRBV6-4 to TRBJ2-3, with 9 positions matching TRBD2. The V and J ends lost 4 bases and 1 base, in that order; junction bases with no gene match: 3. CDR1 and CDR2 (germline): MRHNA, SNTAGT. The CDR3 consists of 15 residues. The CDR3 DNA reads TGTGCCAGCAGTGCCGTAGCGGGAGGCACAGATACGCAGTATTTT. Translated: CASSAVAGGTDTQYF.

The chain joins TRBV27 to TRBJ2-7, with a weak D call TRBD2 (5 bases). V was pared by 2 bases and J by 6 bases, with 11 bases between. This CDR3 has 13 residues. From germline, CDR1 is MNHEY and CDR2 SMNVEV (reference sequence). The CDR3 protein is CASSLQSGFEQYF. CDR3 bases: TGTGCCAGCAGTTTACAGTCGGGATTCGAGCAGTACTTC.

As DNA, the CDR3 is TGTGCCAGCAGTTCGTTACTAGCGGGAGTTGGAGAGCAGTACTTC. Protein: CASSSLLAGVGEQYF. The chain uses TRBV28 and TRBJ2-7; 11 bases agree with TRBD2. Germline-derived CDR1 and CDR2 are MDHEN and SYDVKM. This CDR3 is built from 15 residues. After removal of 4 bases from V and 7 bases from J, the junction contained 9 bases not matched to a gene.

The chain uses TRBV27 and TRBJ2-5; TRBD2 aligns across 10 bases. The CDR3 contains 16 residues. Germline CDR1 and CDR2: MNHEY and SMNVEV (reference sequence). The V gene end was trimmed by 2 bases and the J gene end by 3 bases; junction bases not matched to a gene: 6. CDR3 sequence (DNA): TGTGCCAGCAGTTTACTCGGACTAGCGGAAAAAGAGACCCAGTACTTC. This gives the protein CASSLLGLAEKETQYF.